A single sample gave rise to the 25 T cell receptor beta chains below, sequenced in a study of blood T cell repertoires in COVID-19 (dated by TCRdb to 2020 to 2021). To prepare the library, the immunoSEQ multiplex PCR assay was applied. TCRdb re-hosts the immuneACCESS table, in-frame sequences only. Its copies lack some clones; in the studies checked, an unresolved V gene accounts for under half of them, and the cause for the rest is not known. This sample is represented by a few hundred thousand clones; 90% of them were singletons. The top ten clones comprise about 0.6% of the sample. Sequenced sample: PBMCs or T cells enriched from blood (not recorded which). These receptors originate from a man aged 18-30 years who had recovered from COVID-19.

The CDR3 here is CASSFGGRRTGELFF. The CDR3 bases are TGTGCCAGCAGCTTCGGCGGGAGGCGTACCGGGGAGCTGTTTTTT. V is TRBV5-4 and J is TRBJ2-2; TRBD2 matches at 8 bases. The CDR3 loop spans 15 amino acids. With V trimmed by 2 bases and J by 5 bases, 5 bases remained unmatched. CDR1 is SGHNT and CDR2 is YYREEE in the germline V gene (reference sequence). The entire variable domain, with the rest obtained from reference TRBV5-4 and TRBJ2-2, is as follows: ETGVTQSPTHLIKTRGQQVTLRCSSQSGHNTVSWYQQALGQGPQFIFQYYREEENGRGNFPPRFSGLQFPNYSSELNVNALELDDSALYLCASSFGGRRTGELFFGEGSRLTVL.

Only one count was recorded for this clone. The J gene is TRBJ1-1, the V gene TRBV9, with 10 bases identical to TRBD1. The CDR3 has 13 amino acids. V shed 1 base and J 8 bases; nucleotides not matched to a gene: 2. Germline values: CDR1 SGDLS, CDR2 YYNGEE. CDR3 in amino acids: CASSVWTGGEAFF. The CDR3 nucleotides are TGTGCCAGCAGCGTATGGACAGGGGGGGAAGCTTTCTTT.

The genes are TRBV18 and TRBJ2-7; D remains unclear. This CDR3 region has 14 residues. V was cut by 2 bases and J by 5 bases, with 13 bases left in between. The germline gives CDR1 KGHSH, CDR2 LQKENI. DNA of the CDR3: TGTGCCAGCTCACCAACTATCGACCAGAACGAGCAGTACTTC. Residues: CASSPTIDQNEQYF.

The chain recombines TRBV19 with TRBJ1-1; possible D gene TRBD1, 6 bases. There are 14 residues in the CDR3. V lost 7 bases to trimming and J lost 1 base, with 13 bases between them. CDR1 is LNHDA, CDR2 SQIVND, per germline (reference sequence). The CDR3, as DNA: TGTGCCAGTAACACAGGGAAGCCGAACACTGAAGCTTTCTTT. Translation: CASNTGKPNTEAFF.

As DNA, the CDR3 is TGTGCCAGCAGTGCGGAGGGCGGAGAACGGCAGCCCCAGCATTTT. This sequence encodes CASSAEGGERQPQHF. The chain employs TRBV2 and TRBJ1-5; D remains unclear. With 4 bases removed from V and 7 bases from J, the gap between germline ends came to 17 bases. The CDR3 consists of 15 residues. CDR1 and CDR2 from the germline V gene are SNHLY and FYNNEI.

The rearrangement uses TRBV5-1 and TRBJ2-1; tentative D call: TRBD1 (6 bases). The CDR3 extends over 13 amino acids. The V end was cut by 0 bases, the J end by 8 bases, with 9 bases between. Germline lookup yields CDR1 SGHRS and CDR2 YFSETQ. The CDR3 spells CASSLDREYEQFF. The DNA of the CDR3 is TGCGCCAGCAGCTTGGACAGGGAGTATGAGCAGTTCTTC.

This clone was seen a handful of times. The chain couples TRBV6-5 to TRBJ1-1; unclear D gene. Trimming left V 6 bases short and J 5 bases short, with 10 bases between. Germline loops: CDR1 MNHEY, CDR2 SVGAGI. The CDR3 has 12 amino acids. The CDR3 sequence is CASSGVLTEAFF. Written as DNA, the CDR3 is TGTGCCAGCAGCGGAGTTTTGACTGAAGCTTTCTTT.

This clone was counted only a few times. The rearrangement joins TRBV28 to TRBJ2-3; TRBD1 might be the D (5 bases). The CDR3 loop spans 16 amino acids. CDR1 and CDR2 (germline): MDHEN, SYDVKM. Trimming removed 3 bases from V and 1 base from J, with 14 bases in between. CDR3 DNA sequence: TGTGCCAGCAGTTTTCAGGGAAAATTGGGCACAGATACGCAGTATTTT. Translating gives CASSFQGKLGTDTQYF.

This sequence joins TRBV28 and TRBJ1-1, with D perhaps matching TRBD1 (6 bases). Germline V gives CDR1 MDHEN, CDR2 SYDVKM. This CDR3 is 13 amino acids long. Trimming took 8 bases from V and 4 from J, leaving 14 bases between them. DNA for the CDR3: TGTGCCAGCGAGAAGGCAGGGGCCACTGAAGCTTTCTTT. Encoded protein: CASEKAGATEAFF.

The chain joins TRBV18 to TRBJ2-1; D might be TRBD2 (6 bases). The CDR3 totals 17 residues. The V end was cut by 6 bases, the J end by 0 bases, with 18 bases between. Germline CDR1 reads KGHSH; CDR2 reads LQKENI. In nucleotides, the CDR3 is TGTGCCAGCTCGCCTATGGGGGGTGCAAGCTCCTACAATGAGCAGTTCTTC. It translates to CASSPMGGASSYNEQFF.

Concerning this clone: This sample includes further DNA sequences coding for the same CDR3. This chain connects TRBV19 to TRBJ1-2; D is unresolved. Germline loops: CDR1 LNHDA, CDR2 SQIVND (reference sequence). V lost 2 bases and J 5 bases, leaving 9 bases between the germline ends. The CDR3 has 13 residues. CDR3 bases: TGTGCCAGTAGTATAAGCCTATTGTATGGCTACACCTTC. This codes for CASSISLLYGYTF.

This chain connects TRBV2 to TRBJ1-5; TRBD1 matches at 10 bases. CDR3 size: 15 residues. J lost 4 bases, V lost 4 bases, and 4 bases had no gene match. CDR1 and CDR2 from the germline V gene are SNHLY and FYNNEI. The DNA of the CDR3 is TGTGCCAGCAGTGGCCGGGACAGGGGTAATCAGCCCCAGCATTTT. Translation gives CASSGRDRGNQPQHF.

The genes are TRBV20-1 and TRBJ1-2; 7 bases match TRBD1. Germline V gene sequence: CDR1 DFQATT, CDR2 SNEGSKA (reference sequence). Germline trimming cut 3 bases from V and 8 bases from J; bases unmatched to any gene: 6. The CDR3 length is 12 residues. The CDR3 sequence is CSASYRGRGYTF. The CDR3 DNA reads TGCAGTGCTAGTTACAGGGGCCGCGGCTACACCTTC.

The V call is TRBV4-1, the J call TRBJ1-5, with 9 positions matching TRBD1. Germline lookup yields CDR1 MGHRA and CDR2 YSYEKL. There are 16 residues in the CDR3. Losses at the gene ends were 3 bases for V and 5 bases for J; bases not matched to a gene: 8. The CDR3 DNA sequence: TGCGCCAGCAGCCACGCCGGGACAGGGAGACATCAGCCCCAGCATTTT. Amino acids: CASSHAGTGRHQPQHF.

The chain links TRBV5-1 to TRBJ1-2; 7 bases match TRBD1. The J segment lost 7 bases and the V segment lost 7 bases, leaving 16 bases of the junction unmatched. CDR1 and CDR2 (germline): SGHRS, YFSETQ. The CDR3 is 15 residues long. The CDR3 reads CASSPRTGLESGYTF. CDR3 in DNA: TGCGCCAGCTCCCCCCGGACAGGTCTGGAAAGTGGCTACACCTTC.

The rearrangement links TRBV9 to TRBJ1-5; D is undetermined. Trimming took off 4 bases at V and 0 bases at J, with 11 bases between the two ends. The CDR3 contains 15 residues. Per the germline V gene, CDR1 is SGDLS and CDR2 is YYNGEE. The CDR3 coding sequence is TGTGCCAGCAGCCTGGACGGGAATAGCAATCAGCCCCAGCATTTT. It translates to CASSLDGNSNQPQHF.

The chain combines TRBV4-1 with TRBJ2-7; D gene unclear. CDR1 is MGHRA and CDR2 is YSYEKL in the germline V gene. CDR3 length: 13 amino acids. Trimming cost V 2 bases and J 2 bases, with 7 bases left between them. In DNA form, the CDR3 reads TGCGCCAGCAGCCAACCCGCGACCTACGAGCAGTACTTC. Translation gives CASSQPATYEQYF.

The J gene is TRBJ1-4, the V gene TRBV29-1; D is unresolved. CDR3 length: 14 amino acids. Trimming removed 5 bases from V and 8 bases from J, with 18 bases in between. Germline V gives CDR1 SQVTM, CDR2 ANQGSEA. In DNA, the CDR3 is TGCAGCGTTTCAGTTGGGAGCGCCGGGGAAAAACTGTTTTTT. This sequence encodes CSVSVGSAGEKLFF. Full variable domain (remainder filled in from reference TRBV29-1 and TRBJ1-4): SAVISQKPSRDICQRGTSLTIQCQVDSQVTMMFWYRQQPGQSLTLIATANQGSEATYESGFVIDKFPISRPNLTFSTLTVSNMSPEDSSIYLCSVSVGSAGEKLFFGSGTQLSVL.

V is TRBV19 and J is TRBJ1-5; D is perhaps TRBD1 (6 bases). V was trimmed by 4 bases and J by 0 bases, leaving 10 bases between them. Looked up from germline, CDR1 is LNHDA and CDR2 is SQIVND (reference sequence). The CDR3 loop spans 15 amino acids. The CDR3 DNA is TGTGCCAGTAGTAGCGGGGGCTTTAGCAATCAGCCCCAGCATTTT. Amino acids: CASSSGGFSNQPQHF.

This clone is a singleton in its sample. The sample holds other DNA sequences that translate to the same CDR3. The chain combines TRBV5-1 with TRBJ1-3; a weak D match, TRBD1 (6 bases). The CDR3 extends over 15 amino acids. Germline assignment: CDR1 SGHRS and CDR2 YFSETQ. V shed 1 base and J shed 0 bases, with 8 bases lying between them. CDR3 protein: CASSLQGSSGNTIYF. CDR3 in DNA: TGCGCCAGCAGCTTGCAGGGGAGCTCTGGAAACACCATATATTTT.

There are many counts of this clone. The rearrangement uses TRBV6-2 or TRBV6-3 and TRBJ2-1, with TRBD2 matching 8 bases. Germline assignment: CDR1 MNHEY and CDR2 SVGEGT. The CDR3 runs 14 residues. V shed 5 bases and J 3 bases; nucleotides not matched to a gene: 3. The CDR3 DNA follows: TGTGCCAGCAGTATACTAGCGGACTACAATGAGCAGTTCTTC. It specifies CASSILADYNEQFF.

The CDR3 region is CASSQDAGPYEQYF. CDR3 DNA sequence: TGCGCCAGCAGCCAAGATGCGGGGCCCTACGAGCAGTACTTC. The V gene is TRBV4-1, the J gene TRBJ2-7; D is perhaps TRBD2 (6 bases). CDR3 length: 14 amino acids. The V end was cut by 0 bases, the J end by 2 bases, with 8 bases between. Germline values: CDR1 MGHRA, CDR2 YSYEKL.

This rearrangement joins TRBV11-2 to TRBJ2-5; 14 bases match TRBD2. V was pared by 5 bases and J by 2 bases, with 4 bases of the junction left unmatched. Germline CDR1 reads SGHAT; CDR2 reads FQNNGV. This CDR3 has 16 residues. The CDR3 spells CASSSGLAGGQETQYF. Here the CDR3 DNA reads TGTGCCAGCAGCAGCGGACTAGCGGGGGGTCAAGAGACCCAGTACTTC.

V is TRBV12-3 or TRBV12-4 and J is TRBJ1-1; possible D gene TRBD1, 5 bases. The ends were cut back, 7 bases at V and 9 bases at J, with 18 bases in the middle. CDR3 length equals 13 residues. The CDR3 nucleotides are TGTGCCAGCAAGCCTTCGGCAGGGATTAAAGCTTTCTTT. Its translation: CASKPSAGIKAFF.

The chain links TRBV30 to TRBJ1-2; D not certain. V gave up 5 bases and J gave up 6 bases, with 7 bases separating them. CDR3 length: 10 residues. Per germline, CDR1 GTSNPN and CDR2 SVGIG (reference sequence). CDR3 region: CAWGRNGYTF. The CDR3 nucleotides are TGTGCCTGGGGTAGAAATGGCTACACCTTC.